These T cell receptor beta chains were read from a single sample in a study of graft-versus-host responses after intestinal transplantation. Clones were sequenced by immunoSEQ multiplex PCR, and TCRdb holds only the in-frame ones, with some missing. The table lists some 25,000 clones, 40% of them singletons. The sequencing here drew on alloreactive CD4+ T cells from a mixed lymphocyte reaction culture, taken before intestinal transplant. Receptor source: a human patient who received an intestinal transplant. Both conserved end residues are part of each CDR3. D genes are given only for firm matches. Where a row states a size, it is once, few, many or the class of an expanded clone; other rows omit it.

j_call clone_size d_call v_call cdr3_aa cdr3_nt
TRBJ2-3 . TRBD2 TRBV7-9 CASSLAWSSGRATDTQYF TGTGCCAGCAGCTTAGCATGGAGTAGCGGGAGGGCCACAGATACGCAGTATTTT
TRBJ1-1 medium-sized . TRBV5-6 CASSLQGPGNTEAFF TGTGCCAGCAGCTTGCAGGGGCCAGGGAACACTGAAGCTTTCTTT
TRBJ2-7 . TRBD1 TRBV6-1 CASREGTGSSYEQYF TGTGCCAGCAGGGAGGGGACAGGGAGCTCCTACGAGCAGTACTTC
TRBJ2-1 . . TRBV6-1 CASSEALLAIARYNEQFF TGTGCCAGCAGTGAAGCTCTCCTAGCAATCGCTAGGTACAATGAGCAGTTCTTC
TRBJ2-3 . TRBD2 TRBV5-1 CASSLGTSGSTDTQYF TGCGCCAGCAGCTTAGGGACTAGCGGGAGCACAGATACGCAGTATTTT
TRBJ2-7 once TRBD1 TRBV10-3 CAIAGQGAYEQYF TGTGCCATCGCGGGACAGGGGGCCTACGAGCAGTACTTC
TRBJ2-5 once TRBD2 TRBV28 CASSATSGRAVETQYF TGTGCCAGCAGTGCTACTAGCGGGAGGGCCGTGGAGACCCAGTACTTC
TRBJ1-4 few . TRBV7-9 CASSLVGGTNEKLFF TGTGCCAGCAGCTTAGTAGGAGGGACTAATGAAAAACTGTTTTTT
TRBJ2-1 few TRBD2 TRBV5-1 CASKRDYYNEQFF TGCGCCAGCAAACGGGACTACTACAATGAGCAGTTCTTC
TRBJ2-3 . . TRBV4-1 CASSQGDLRTDTQYF TGCGCCAGCAGCCAAGGGGACTTACGCACAGATACGCAGTATTTT
TRBJ2-5 . TRBD2 TRBV4-2 CASSQPGLEETQYF TGTGCCAGCAGCCAACCGGGACTAGAAGAGACCCAGTACTTC
TRBJ1-5 . TRBD1 TRBV30 CAWSRQGPNQPQHF TGTGCCTGGAGCCGACAGGGGCCCAATCAGCCCCAGCATTTT
TRBJ2-1 few . TRBV2 CASSETYNEQFF TGTGCCAGCAGTGAGACATACAATGAGCAGTTCTTC
TRBJ2-7 . TRBD2 TRBV6-5 CASSYLAGGLYEQYF TGTGCCAGCAGTTACTTAGCGGGGGGTCTCTACGAGCAGTACTTC
TRBJ2-3 . . TRBV7-9 CASSLAGVRTDTQYF TGTGCCAGCAGCTTAGCGGGAGTCCGCACAGATACGCAGTATTTT
TRBJ2-3 . TRBD2 TRBV5-4 CASSWGGGRATDTQYF TGTGCCAGCAGCTGGGGGGGCGGGAGGGCCACAGATACGCAGTATTTT
TRBJ2-3 . . TRBV6-5 CASSYSAPSSTDTQYF TGTGCCAGCAGTTACTCGGCACCCTCTAGCACAGATACGCAGTATTTT
TRBJ2-1 . TRBD2 TRBV29-1 CSVTRTSGSLNEQFF TGCAGCGTTACACGGACTAGCGGGAGTTTAAATGAGCAGTTCTTC
TRBJ1-2 few TRBD1 TRBV18 CASSPGGYDYGYTF TGTGCCAGCTCCCCAGGGGGGTATGACTATGGCTACACCTTC
TRBJ2-1 . TRBD2 TRBV11-1 CASSLTWTSHPYNEQFF TGTGCCAGCAGCCTCACGTGGACTAGCCACCCCTACAATGAGCAGTTCTTC
TRBJ1-3 . . TRBV4-3 CASSQEPGHRNSGNTIYF TGCGCCAGCAGCCAAGAACCGGGACATAGAAACTCTGGAAACACCATATATTTT
TRBJ1-2 . . TRBV18 CASSFTGFNGYTF TGTGCCAGCTCATTTACAGGGTTCAATGGCTACACCTTC
TRBJ1-3 . . TRBV19 CASRMDSAFGNTIYF TGTGCCAGTAGGATGGACAGCGCCTTTGGAAACACCATATATTTT
TRBJ1-2 . . TRBV2 CASSARRDLGYTF TGTGCCAGCAGTGCCCGCAGGGATTTGGGCTACACCTTC
TRBJ1-6 medium-sized . TRBV19 CASSMAPRNSPLHF TGTGCCAGTAGTATGGCGCCTAGAAATTCACCCCTCCACTTT
TRBJ2-5 few . TRBV5-4 CASSSDRQTQYF TGTGCCAGCAGCTCCGACCGACAAACCCAGTACTTC
TRBJ2-1 . TRBD2 TRBV6-1 CASSDRAGESHNEQFF TGTGCCAGCAGTGATAGAGCGGGGGAATCCCACAATGAGCAGTTCTTC
TRBJ2-3 . . TRBV10-3 CAISDPFLAGTDTQYF TGTGCCATCAGTGATCCGTTTTTGGCGGGCACAGATACGCAGTATTTT
TRBJ2-1 few TRBD2 TRBV7-2 CASSSWSGRYNEQFF TGTGCCAGCAGCTCCTGGAGCGGGAGATACAATGAGCAGTTCTTC
TRBJ2-1 . TRBD2 TRBV6-6 CASSYVAGGLDEQFF TGTGCCAGCAGTTATGTAGCGGGGGGGCTGGATGAGCAGTTCTTC
TRBJ1-2 . TRBD1 TRBV30 CAWSTGGYGYTF TGTGCCTGGAGTACAGGGGGATATGGCTACACCTTC
TRBJ1-5 . . TRBV19 CASRRFGTGMDNQPQHF TGTGCCAGTAGGCGATTCGGTACAGGGATGGACAATCAGCCCCAGCATTTT
TRBJ2-3 few . TRBV7-9 CASGGATDTQYF TGTGCCAGCGGGGGCGCCACAGATACGCAGTATTTT
TRBJ1-2 few TRBD1 TRBV28 CASSLSATHRGGYTF TGTGCCAGCAGTTTATCCGCTACCCACAGGGGGGGCTACACCTTC
TRBJ1-6 . TRBD1 TRBV7-2 CASSRTGGNSPLHF TGTGCCAGCAGCCGGACAGGAGGGAATTCACCCCTCCACTTT
TRBJ1-3 . . TRBV5-4 CASSSRVTGPSYLNTIYF TGTGCCAGCAGCTCACGAGTGACAGGCCCATCTTACCTGAACACCATATATTTT
TRBJ2-7 . . TRBV5-1 CASSFLSAYEQYF TGCGCCAGCAGCTTCCTCAGCGCCTACGAGCAGTACTTC
TRBJ2-2 few . TRBV6-1 CASRIYGAGGELFF TGTGCCAGCAGAATCTACGGTGCTGGCGGGGAGCTGTTTTTT
TRBJ2-1 few TRBD2 TRBV4-2 CASSHAGLALNEQFF TGTGCCAGCAGCCATGCGGGACTAGCTCTCAATGAGCAGTTCTTC
TRBJ2-5 . TRBD2 TRBV7-6 CASSLVPGLAGGRQETQYF TGTGCCAGCAGCCTAGTCCCGGGACTAGCGGGGGGGAGGCAAGAGACCCAGTACTTC
TRBJ2-1 medium-sized TRBD2 TRBV7-7 CASSLGLAGGDNEQFF TGTGCCAGCAGCTTAGGACTAGCGGGGGGAGACAATGAGCAGTTCTTC
TRBJ1-6 few . TRBV4-1 CASSQALRGAVYNSPLHF TGCGCCAGCAGCCAAGCCCTCCGGGGGGCGGTGTATAATTCACCCCTCCACTTT
TRBJ1-1 few TRBD1 TRBV18 CASSPLDRGEAFF TGTGCCAGCTCACCACTGGACAGGGGGGAAGCTTTCTTT
TRBJ1-1 medium-sized . TRBV6-1 CASSGNDRFEAFF TGTGCCAGCAGTGGGAACGACAGGTTTGAAGCTTTCTTT
TRBJ2-1 . TRBD1 TRBV11-2 CASSPWTGESEQFF TGTGCCAGCTCCCCTTGGACAGGAGAGAGTGAGCAGTTCTTC
TRBJ2-7 few . TRBV2 CASSVPVYEQYF TGTGCCAGCAGTGTCCCAGTATACGAGCAGTACTTC
TRBJ2-4 few TRBD2 TRBV30 CAWSGTTIQYF TGTGCCTGGAGCGGGACTACAATTCAGTACTTC
TRBJ1-2 few TRBD1 TRBV29-1 CSATGRFDGYTF TGCAGCGCGACAGGGAGGTTCGATGGCTACACCTTC
TRBJ1-5 . . TRBV4-2 CASSQGQTSNQPQHF TGTGCCAGCAGCCAAGGACAGACGAGCAATCAGCCCCAGCATTTT
TRBJ1-3 . . TRBV30 CAEQPNSGNTIYF TGTGCTGAACAGCCCAACTCTGGAAACACCATATATTTT